This section outlines one TCR beta chain sequence together with its context. Its antigen is currently unknown. This entry comes from a study of PD-1 blockade in classical Hodgkin lymphoma. Points from the study as a whole: Similar baseline diversity was found in complete responders and newly diagnosed patients. After ASCT, patients who started nivolumab under 1 year later were excluded. A significant rise in TCR diversity was seen by C4D1 for CD4+ cells but not for CD8+ cells.

All patients relapsed after autologous stem cell transplantation, and brentuximab vedotin exposure varied. With magnetic negative selection, CD4+ T cells were purified from PBMCs that had been thawed. Assay: immunoSEQ multiplex PCR; the TCRdb copy retains only in-frame clones and omits some. The table shows around 23,000 clones, with roughly 84% occurring only once. With V trimmed by 1 base and J by 8 bases, 8 bases remained unmatched. This CDR3 is built from 15 residues. The specimen was CD4+ T cells from blood, collected at baseline. The clonotype comes from a human donor with classical Hodgkin lymphoma. The chain recombines TRBV5-7 with TRBJ2-1; TRBD1 matches 8 bases. TRBV5-7 is an open reading frame whose function is uncertain. The CDR3 is CASSLPGQARHEQFF. The CDR3 bases are TGTGCCAGCAGCTTGCCGGGACAGGCTCGGCATGAGCAGTTCTTC.